This section outlines one T cell receptor (beta chain) sequence together with its context. This clonotype turned up a few times. Its antigen is not yet known. Qualities for individual bases were not recorded, and no much larger clone is one base off. Ophthalmopathy patients were characterized by moderately to severely active disease, a Clinical Activity Score of at least 3, a NOSPECS grade of at least 4, and a disease duration under 3 months. Patients with other autoimmune diseases, uncontrolled infections, pregnancy or lactation were excluded from the study. Diagnosis relied on clinical symptoms, serum thyroxine, TRAb, thyroid ultrasound and orbital computed tomography. Ficoll-Paque density gradient centrifugation was used to isolate PBMCs from about 9.4 ml of fresh peripheral blood. Total RNA was extracted using Trizol reagent, and RNA quality was checked on an Agilent 2100 Bioanalyzer. TCR beta CDR3 regions were amplified from RNA transcripts for repertoire sequencing. The first round was an RT-PCR using HTBI primers with the Qiagen OneStep RT-PCR kit, and this first round was followed by a second-round multiplex PCR, then size selection and purification. Sequencing of the libraries was carried out on an Illumina HiSeq2000 in paired-end mode with 100 bp reads. Turning to the authors' computational methods: Reads were processed with SOAPnuke, discarding reads with adapters, uncalled bases, mean Phred below 15, or no exact constant-primer or identifier match. High-quality paired reads were merged with COPE v1.2.5. Each unique nucleotide sequence was defined as a clonotype, and clonotypes were aligned to IMGT TRB V, D and J references with MiTCR v1.1. Analysis was restricted to V-J combinations with a frequency above 0.0001, which covered 99% to 99.2% of repertoires. A TCR clonal expansion and chaos score per V-J combination was defined as the ratio of F50 clonal expansion to chaos observed in the TCRdist matrix. Features were reduced by Welch's t-statistics and random forest to more than 10 V-J combinations, which fed a naive Bayes classifier. The Morisita-Horn index was used to measure how similar the thyroid and blood repertoires were. TCRdb trimmed the raw reads at Q25, called clones with MiXCR and kept productive beta chains. Each CDR3 protein gets just one entry, which takes the most common genes and DNA from the rows behind it. The V and J calls and clone size are TCRdb's, not the authors'. Present in this sample are hundreds of thousands of distinct CDR3 sequences, over 40% of which were seen just once. The ten top clones hold 2.5% to 3.5% of the sample.

Sequences DFQATT (CDR1) and SNEGSKA (CDR2) are obtained from the germline V gene (reference sequence). From the cysteine up to the phenylalanine, the CDR3 has a length of 15 residues. The entry retains the CDR3 DNA only, 45 bases that are in frame from base 1. Ends trimmed: V by 6 bases, J by 7 bases; bases unmatched to a gene: 16. The sample belongs to a study of Graves' ophthalmopathy and Graves' hyperthyroidism listed by TCRdb under 2018. Regarding the complete study: Peripheral blood samples were taken at the time of initial diagnosis, before any treatment was given. The study used TCR beta repertoire signatures to distinguish Graves' ophthalmopathy from Graves' hyperthyroidism and to predict progression to ophthalmopathy. In total, 135 blood samples were TCR-sequenced: approximately 40 ophthalmopathy, about 75 hyperthyroidism and approximately 17 hyperthyroidism-to-ophthalmopathy patients. A discovery set of 100 patients (around 45 ophthalmopathy, 60 or so stable hyperthyroidism) was enrolled to explore V-J signatures distinguishing ophthalmopathy from hyperthyroidism. An independent validation cohort comprised some 19 hyperthyroidism patients and some 16 patients who later progressed from hyperthyroidism to ophthalmopathy. In about 6 hyperthyroidism patients, T-cell repertoires of thyroid tissue and blood were compared. Following sampling, methimazole starting at 30 mg daily was administered to hyperthyroidism patients, and high-dose intravenous methylprednisolone was administered to ophthalmopathy patients.

General study outcomes and caveats: No statistical method was used to predetermine the sample size, and group allocation was not hidden from the investigators. Most expanded thyroid clonotypes with a frequency above 0.001 also appeared in blood, which suggests that blood repertoires may reflect the immune response in the thyroid. Ophthalmopathy was separated from stable hyperthyroidism by the 13-signature model with around 88% sensitivity and 81% to 84% specificity in cross-validation and with 80%/75% in the test set. In validation, the model predicted ophthalmopathy progression with about 71% sensitivity and roughly 78% specificity; 12 predicted patients were CT-confirmed with GO in a median of around 6 months.

The source is an adult man with Graves' ophthalmopathy. Sequencing was carried out using peripheral blood. This sequence uses TRBV20-1 and TRBJ1-2, with 8 bases aligning to TRBD1. The CDR3 loop reads CSARAGGPLEGGYTF. Here is the DNA: TGCAGTGCCCGGGCAGGGGGCCCCCTAGAGGGTGGCTACACCTTC.